A single sample is the source of the 8 T cell receptor beta chains below, sequenced in a study of long-term antiretroviral therapy in people with HIV. immunoSEQ v3.0 was run at survey level. Some clones are missing from TCRdb's copy, which holds only in-frame ones; the method was immunoSEQ multiplex PCR. Of tens of thousands of clones listed, 80% to 90% are singletons. The material sequenced was unsorted PBMCs, taken 3 years after starting antiretroviral therapy. The receptors here all came from a man aged 50 to 60 with HIV.

The chain couples TRBV2 to TRBJ2-1; possibly TRBD2 for D (5 bases). V lost 3 bases and J 8 bases, leaving 5 bases between the germline ends. The CDR3 loop spans 11 amino acids. Per the germline V gene, CDR1 is SNHLY and CDR2 is FYNNEI. CDR3 region: CASSERDEQFF. The CDR3 DNA follows: TGTGCCAGCAGTGAGAGGGATGAGCAGTTCTTC. Filled out from reference TRBV2 and TRBJ2-1, the complete variable domain reads EPEVTQTPSHQVTQMGQEVILRCVPISNHLYFYWYRQILGQKVEFLVSFYNNEISEKSEIFDDQFSVERPDGSNFTLKIRSTKLEDSAMYFCASSERDEQFFGPGTRLTVL.

The chain carries TRBV5-1 and TRBJ1-1; the D gene is possibly TRBD1 (6 bases). The CDR3 has 16 amino acids. Germline V CDR1 and CDR2: SGHRS, YFSETQ. Trimming cost V 3 bases and J 1 base, with 16 bases left between them. DNA for the CDR3: TGCGCCAGCAGCTCCGGGACACTGGGATCGAACACTGAAGCTTTCTTT. Protein product: CASSSGTLGSNTEAFF.

The chain employs TRBV28 and TRBJ1-4; a possible D gene is TRBD1 (5 bases). Per the germline V gene, CDR1 is MDHEN and CDR2 is SYDVKM. The CDR3 extends over 14 amino acids. Trimming left V 6 bases short and J 6 bases short, with 14 bases between. CDR3 DNA sequence: TGTGCCAGCAGGCTCCGGGACGGGGATGAAAAACTGTTTTTT. Translation: CASRLRDGDEKLFF.

The gene calls are TRBV9 and TRBJ2-3, with 13 bases fitting TRBD2. Germline CDR1 SGDLS, CDR2 YYNGEE. The CDR3 sequence is 16 residues long. The J segment lost 4 bases and the V segment lost 2 bases, leaving 4 bases of the junction unmatched. The CDR3 reads CASSVLLAGGPDTQYF. The CDR3 nucleotides read TGTGCCAGCAGCGTCCTACTAGCGGGAGGGCCAGATACGCAGTATTTT.

V gene TRBV6-1 combines with J gene TRBJ1-5; a possible D gene is TRBD1 (6 bases). This CDR3 is built from 14 residues. Germline V gene sequence: CDR1 MNHNS, CDR2 SASEGT. The V gene lost 4 bases and the J gene lost 4 bases, with 11 bases spanning the gap. The CDR3 DNA is TGTGCCAGCAGTGTGACAGGATTTAATCAGCCCCAGCATTTT. This translates into CASSVTGFNQPQHF.

This clone showed up just once. The chain is built from TRBV28 and TRBJ2-2; perhaps D is TRBD1 or TRBD2 (6 bases each). From germline, CDR1 is MDHEN and CDR2 SYDVKM. CDR3 size: 13 residues. Trimming removed 5 bases at V and 4 bases at J, with 8 bases between. CDR3 nucleotide sequence: TGTGCCAGCAGTCCGGGGGCCACCGGGGAGCTGTTTTTT. Translation: CASSPGATGELFF.

The rearrangement links TRBV6-6 to TRBJ2-3, with D unclear. The CDR3 sequence is 15 residues long. Germline values: CDR1 MNHNY, CDR2 SVGAGI (reference sequence). Trimming removed 6 bases from V and 5 bases from J, with 18 bases in between. This CDR3 is CASRSTPFPGDTQYF. The DNA of the CDR3 is TGTGCCAGCAGATCCACCCCCTTTCCGGGAGATACGCAGTATTTT.

The rearrangement links TRBV15 to TRBJ1-5; the D is unclear. V was cut by 0 bases and J by 7 bases, with 13 bases left in between. This CDR3 has 15 amino acids. Germline assignment: CDR1 LNHNV and CDR2 YYDKDF (reference sequence). CDR3 sequence (DNA): TGTGCCACCAGCAGAGATTATATCCCCGGACAGCCCCAGCATTTT. Its translation is CATSRDYIPGQPQHF.